This T cell receptor (beta chain) originates from a study of blood T cell repertoires in COVID-19. From germline, CDR1 is SGHKS and CDR2 YYEKEE (reference sequence). Trimming took 0 bases from V and 7 from J, leaving 16 bases between them. This CDR3 region has 16 residues. Here immunoSEQ multiplex PCR was the method, and the copy in TCRdb shows in-frame clones only, minus some. The table includes almost 35,000 clones, roughly 90% detected once. The rearrangement uses TRBV5-5 and TRBJ2-2; a weak D match, TRBD2 (7 bases). The material sequenced was peripheral blood. This clonotype originated in a man in his fifties or sixties with active or convalescent COVID-19. The CDR3 DNA reads as TGTGCCAGCAGCTTGGTGACGGGGGGCGGAGGCGGGGAGCTGTTTTTT. Its protein product is CASSLVTGGGGGELFF.